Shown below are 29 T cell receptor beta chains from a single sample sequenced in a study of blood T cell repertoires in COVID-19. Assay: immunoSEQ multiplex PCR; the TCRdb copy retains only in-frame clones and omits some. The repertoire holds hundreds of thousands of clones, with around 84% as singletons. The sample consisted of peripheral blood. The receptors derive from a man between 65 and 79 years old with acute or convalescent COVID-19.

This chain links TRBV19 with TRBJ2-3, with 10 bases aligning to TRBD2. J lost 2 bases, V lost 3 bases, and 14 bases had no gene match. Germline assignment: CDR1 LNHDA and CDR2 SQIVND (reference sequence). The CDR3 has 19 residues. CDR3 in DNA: TGTGCCAGTAGTATGAGGCTAGCGGGAGTATCTAGGGACACAGATACGCAGTATTTT. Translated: CASSMRLAGVSRDTDTQYF.

The DNA for the CDR3 is TGCAGCGCATGCACTCAACCGGGACAGGGTGAAAAACTGTTTTTT. It specifies CSACTQPGQGEKLFF. The gene calls are TRBV29-1 and TRBJ1-4, with 9 nucleotides matching TRBD1. The CDR3 runs to 15 residues. CDR1 is SQVTM and CDR2 is ANQGSEA in the germline V gene. V was clipped by 7 bases and J by 7 bases; unmatched bases: 13.

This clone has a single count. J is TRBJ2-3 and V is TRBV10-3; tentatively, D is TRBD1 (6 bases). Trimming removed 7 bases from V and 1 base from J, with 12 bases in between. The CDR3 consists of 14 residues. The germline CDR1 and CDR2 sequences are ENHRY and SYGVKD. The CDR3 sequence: CAITRDTGTDTQYF. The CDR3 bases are TGTGCCATCACCCGGGACACTGGCACAGATACGCAGTATTTT.

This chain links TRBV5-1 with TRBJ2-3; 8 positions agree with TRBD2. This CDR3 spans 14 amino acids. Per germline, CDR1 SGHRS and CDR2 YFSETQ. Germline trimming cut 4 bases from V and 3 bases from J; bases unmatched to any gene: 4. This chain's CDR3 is CASSRGGRTDTQYF. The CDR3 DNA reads TGCGCCAGCAGCCGCGGGGGGCGGACAGATACGCAGTATTTT.

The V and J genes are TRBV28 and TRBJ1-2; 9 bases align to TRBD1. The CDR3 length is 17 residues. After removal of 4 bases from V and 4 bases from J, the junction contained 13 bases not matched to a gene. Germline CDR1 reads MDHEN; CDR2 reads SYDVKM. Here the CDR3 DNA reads TGTGCCAGCAGTTCGCACAGGGGGCTTGTCCCAGCCTATGGCTACACCTTC. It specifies CASSSHRGLVPAYGYTF.

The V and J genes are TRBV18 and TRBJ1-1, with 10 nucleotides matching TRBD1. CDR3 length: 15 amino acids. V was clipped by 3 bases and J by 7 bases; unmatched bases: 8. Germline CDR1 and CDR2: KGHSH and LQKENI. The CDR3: CASSPRTGTGDEAFF. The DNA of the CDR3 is TGTGCCAGCTCACCCAGGACGGGGACAGGGGATGAAGCTTTCTTT.

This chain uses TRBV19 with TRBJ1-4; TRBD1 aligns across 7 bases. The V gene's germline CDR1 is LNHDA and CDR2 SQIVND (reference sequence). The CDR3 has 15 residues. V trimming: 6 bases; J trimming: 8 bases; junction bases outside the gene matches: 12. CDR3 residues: CASRTGQAAREKLFF. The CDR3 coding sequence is TGTGCCAGTAGAACCGGACAGGCCGCTCGGGAAAAACTGTTTTTT. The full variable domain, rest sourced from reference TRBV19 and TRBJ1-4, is DGGITQSPKYLFRKEGQNVTLSCEQNLNHDAMYWYRQDPGQGLRLIYYSQIVNDFQKGDIAEGYSVSREKKESFPLTVTSAQKNPTAFYLCASRTGQAAREKLFFGSGTQLSVL.

CDR3 protein: CATSDFGGTEQYF. The CDR3 nucleotides are TGTGCCACCAGTGATTTTGGAGGGACCGAGCAGTACTTC. V gene TRBV24-1 combines with J gene TRBJ2-7; tentatively, D is TRBD2 (6 bases). Germline CDR1 is KGHDR and CDR2 is SFDVKD. The CDR3 totals 13 residues. Between the trimmed V and J ends, which lost 1 base and 6 bases, there was a span of 9 bases.

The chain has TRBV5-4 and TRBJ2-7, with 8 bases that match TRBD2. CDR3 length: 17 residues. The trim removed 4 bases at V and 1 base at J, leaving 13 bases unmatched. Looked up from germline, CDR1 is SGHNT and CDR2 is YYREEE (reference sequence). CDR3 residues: CASSLQVVSGGSYEQYF. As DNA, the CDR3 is TGTGCCAGCAGCCTTCAGGTTGTGAGCGGGGGTTCCTACGAGCAGTACTTC.

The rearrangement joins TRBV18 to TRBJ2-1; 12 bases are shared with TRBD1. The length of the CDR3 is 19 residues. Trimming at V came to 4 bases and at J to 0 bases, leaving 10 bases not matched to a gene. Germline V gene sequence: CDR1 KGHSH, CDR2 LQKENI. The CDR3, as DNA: TGTGCCAGCTCACGTACGGGACAGGGGGCCGGGGGCTCCTACAATGAGCAGTTCTTC. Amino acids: CASSRTGQGAGGSYNEQFF.

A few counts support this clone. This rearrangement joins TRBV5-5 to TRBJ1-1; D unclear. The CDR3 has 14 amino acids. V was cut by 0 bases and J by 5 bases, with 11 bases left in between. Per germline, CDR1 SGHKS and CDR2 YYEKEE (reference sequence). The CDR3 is CASSLVGVSTEAFF. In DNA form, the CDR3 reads TGTGCCAGCAGCTTGGTCGGGGTCTCTACTGAAGCTTTCTTT.

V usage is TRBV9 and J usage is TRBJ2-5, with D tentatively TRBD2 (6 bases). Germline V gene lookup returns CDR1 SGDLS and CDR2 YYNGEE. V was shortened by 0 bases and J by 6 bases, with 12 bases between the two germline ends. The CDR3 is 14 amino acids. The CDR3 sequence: CASSVGAGRKTQYF. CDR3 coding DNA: TGTGCCAGCAGCGTAGGAGCGGGCAGAAAGACCCAGTACTTC.

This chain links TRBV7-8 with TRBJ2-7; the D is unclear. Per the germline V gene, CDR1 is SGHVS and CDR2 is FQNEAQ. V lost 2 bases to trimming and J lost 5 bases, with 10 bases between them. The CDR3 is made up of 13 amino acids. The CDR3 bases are TGTGCCAGCAGCTTACCGACGAGGCACGAGCAGTACTTC. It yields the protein CASSLPTRHEQYF.

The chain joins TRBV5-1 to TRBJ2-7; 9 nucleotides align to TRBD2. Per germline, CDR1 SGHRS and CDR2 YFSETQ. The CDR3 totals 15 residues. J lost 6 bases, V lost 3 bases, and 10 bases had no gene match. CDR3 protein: CASSYDPAGGVEQYF. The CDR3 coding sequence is TGCGCCAGCAGCTATGACCCAGCGGGAGGCGTCGAGCAGTACTTC.

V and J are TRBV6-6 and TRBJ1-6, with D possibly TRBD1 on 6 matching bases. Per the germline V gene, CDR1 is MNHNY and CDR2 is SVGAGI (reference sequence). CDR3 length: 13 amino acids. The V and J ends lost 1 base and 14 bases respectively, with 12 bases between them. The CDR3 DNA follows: TGTGCCAGCAGTTACTACGGGGGGCAAGCCCTCCACTTT. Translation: CASSYYGGQALHF.

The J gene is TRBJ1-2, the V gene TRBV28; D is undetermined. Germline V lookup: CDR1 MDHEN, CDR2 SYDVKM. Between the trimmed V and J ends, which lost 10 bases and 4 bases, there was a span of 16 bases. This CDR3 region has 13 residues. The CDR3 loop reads CATDEGRGYGYTF. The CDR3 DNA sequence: TGTGCCACCGACGAGGGTCGCGGCTATGGCTACACCTTC.

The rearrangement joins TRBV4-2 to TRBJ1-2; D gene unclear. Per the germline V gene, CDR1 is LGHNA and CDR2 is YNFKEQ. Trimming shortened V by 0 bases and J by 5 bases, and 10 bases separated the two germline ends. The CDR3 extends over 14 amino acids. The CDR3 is CASSQEADGYGYTF. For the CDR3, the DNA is TGTGCCAGCAGCCAAGAAGCGGACGGGTATGGCTACACCTTC.

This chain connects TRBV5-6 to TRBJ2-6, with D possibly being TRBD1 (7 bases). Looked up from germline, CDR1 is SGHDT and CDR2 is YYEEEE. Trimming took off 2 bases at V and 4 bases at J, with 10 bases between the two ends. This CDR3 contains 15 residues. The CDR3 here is CASSFRGAGANVLTF. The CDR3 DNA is TGTGCCAGCAGCTTCAGGGGGGCGGGGGCCAACGTCCTGACTTTC.

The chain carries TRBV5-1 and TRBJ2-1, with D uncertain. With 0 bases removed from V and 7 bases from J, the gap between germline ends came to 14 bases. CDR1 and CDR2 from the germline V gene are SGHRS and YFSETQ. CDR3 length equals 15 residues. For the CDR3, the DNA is TGCGCCAGCAGCTTGGGTAGCTGGAGCGTTAATGAGCAGTTCTTC. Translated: CASSLGSWSVNEQFF.

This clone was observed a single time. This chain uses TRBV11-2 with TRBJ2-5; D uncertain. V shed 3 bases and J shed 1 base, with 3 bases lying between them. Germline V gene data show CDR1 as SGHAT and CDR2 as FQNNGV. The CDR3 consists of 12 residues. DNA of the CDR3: TGTGCCAGCAGCTTGGCCCAAGAGACCCAGTACTTC. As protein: CASSLAQETQYF. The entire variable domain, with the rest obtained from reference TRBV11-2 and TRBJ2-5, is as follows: EAGVAQSPRYKIIEKRQSVAFWCNPISGHATLYWYQQILGQGPKLLIQFQNNGVVDDSQLPKDRFSAERLKGVDSTLKIQPAKLEDSAVYLCASSLAQETQYFGPGTRLLVL.

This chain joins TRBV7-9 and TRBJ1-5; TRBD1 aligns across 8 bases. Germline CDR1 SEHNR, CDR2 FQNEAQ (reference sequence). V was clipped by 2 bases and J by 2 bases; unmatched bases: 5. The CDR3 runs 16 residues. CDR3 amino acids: CASSLTGGLGNQPQHF. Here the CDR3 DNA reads TGTGCCAGCAGCTTAACAGGGGGTTTAGGCAATCAGCCCCAGCATTTT.

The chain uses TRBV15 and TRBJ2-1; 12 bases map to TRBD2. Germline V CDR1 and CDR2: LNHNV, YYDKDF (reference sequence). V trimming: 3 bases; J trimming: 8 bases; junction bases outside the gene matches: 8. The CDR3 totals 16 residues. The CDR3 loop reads CATSRTGLAGSHEQFF. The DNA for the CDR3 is TGTGCCACCAGCAGGACCGGACTAGCGGGGTCTCATGAGCAGTTCTTC.

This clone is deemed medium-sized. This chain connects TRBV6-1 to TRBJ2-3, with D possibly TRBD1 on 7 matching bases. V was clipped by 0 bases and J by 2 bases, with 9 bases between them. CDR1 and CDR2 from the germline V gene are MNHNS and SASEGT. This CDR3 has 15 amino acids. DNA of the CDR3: TGTGCCAGCAGTGAAGCCAGGGGGGCCACAGATACGCAGTATTTT. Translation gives CASSEARGATDTQYF.

The CDR3 nucleotides read TGTGCCAGCAGCCAAGACGGGGCGGGGGGGCTGTCCTACAATGAGCAGTTCTTC. It is translated as CASSQDGAGGLSYNEQFF. The rearrangement uses TRBV4-2 and TRBJ2-1, with 9 bases that match TRBD2. CDR3 length: 18 residues. V shed 0 bases and J 1 base; nucleotides not matched to a gene: 7. In germline, CDR1 is LGHNA, CDR2 YNFKEQ.

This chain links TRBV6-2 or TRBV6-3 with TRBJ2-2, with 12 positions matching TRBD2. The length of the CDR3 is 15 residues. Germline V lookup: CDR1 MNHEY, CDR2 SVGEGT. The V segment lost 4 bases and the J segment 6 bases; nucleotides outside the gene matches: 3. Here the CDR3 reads CASSSTSGSSGELFF. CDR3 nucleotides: TGTGCCAGCAGTTCGACTAGCGGGAGCTCCGGGGAGCTGTTTTTT.

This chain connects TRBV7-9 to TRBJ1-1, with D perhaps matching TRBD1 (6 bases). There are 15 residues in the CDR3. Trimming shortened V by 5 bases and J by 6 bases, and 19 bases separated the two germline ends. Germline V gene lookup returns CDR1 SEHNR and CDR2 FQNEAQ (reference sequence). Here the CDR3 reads CASSPQGGTSAEAFF. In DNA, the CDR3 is TGTGCCAGCAGCCCACAGGGTGGGACGAGCGCTGAAGCTTTCTTT.

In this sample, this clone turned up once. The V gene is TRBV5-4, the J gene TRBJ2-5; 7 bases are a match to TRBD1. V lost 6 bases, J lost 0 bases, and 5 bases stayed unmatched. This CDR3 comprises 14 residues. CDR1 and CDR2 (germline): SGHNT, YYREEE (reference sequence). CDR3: CASKKGTDQETQYF. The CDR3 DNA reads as TGTGCCAGCAAGAAAGGGACAGACCAAGAGACCCAGTACTTC.

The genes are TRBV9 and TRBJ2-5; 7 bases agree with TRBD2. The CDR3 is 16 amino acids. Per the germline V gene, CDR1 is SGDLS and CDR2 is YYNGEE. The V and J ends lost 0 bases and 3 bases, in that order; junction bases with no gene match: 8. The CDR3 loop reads CASSVGYGGGEETQYF. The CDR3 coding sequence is TGTGCCAGCAGCGTAGGGTATGGCGGGGGTGAAGAGACCCAGTACTTC.

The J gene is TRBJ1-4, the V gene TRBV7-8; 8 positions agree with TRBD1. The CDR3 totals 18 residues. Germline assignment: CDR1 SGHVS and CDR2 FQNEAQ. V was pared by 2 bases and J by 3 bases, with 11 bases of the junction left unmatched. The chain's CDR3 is CASSLYRQGLIANEKLFF. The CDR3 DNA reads TGTGCCAGCAGCTTATACAGACAGGGGTTAATTGCTAATGAAAAACTGTTTTTT.